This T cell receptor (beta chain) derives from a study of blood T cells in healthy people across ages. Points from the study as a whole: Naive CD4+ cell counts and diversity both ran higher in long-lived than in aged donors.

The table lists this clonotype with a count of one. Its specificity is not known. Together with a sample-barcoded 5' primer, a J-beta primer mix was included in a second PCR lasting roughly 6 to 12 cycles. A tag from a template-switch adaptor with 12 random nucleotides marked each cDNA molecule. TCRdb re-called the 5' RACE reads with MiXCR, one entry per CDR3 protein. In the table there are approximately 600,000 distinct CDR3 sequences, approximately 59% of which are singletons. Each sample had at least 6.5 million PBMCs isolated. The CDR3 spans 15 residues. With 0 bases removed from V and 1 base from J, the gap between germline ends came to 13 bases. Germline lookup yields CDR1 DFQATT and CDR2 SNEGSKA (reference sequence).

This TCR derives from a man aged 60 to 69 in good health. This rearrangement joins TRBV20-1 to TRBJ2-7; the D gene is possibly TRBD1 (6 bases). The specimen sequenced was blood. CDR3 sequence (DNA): TGCAGTGCTAGAGATCCGGGCGACAGGTCCTACGAGCAGTACTTC. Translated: CSARDPGDRSYEQYF.